Listed below are T cell receptor beta chains from one sample, sequenced in a study of T cells in Graves' hyperthyroidism and ophthalmopathy. TCRdb ran MiXCR on the multiplex PCR reads and lists one entry per CDR3 protein. The data hold about 500,000 distinct CDR3 sequences, with about 16% observed a single time. The source material was blood. The receptors shown here come from a woman aged 30 to 39 with Graves' ophthalmopathy. Each CDR3 is given with its conserved first and last residue. Each record gives: CDR3 DNA, CDR3 protein, J gene, D gene, clone size, V gene. A D gene is named only where the DNA matches it firmly. Size tells how often a clone was seen (once, few, many) or the class of an expanded clone, and some rows leave it out.

cdr3_nt: TGTGCCAGTCCGGTAGCGGGAGGGAATTTGCACACCGGGGAGCTGTTTTTT; cdr3_aa: CASPVAGGNLHTGELFF; j_call: TRBJ2-2; d_call: TRBD2; clone_size: few; v_call: TRBV6-7
cdr3_nt: TGTGCCATCAGTGACCCACAGGGGGGATGGAACACTGAAGCTTTCTTT; cdr3_aa: CAISDPQGGWNTEAFF; j_call: TRBJ1-1; d_call: TRBD1; clone_size: many; v_call: TRBV10-3
cdr3_nt: TGTGCCAGCTCACCCGGGGAGGGCGAGCAGTACTTC; cdr3_aa: CASSPGEGEQYF; j_call: TRBJ2-7; d_call: TRBD2; clone_size: -; v_call: TRBV18
cdr3_nt: TGTGCCAGCAGCTTAAGCGTCGGTCTAGCGGGAGAGCAGTTCTTC; cdr3_aa: CASSLSVGLAGEQFF; j_call: TRBJ2-1; d_call: TRBD2; clone_size: -; v_call: TRBV7-3
cdr3_nt: TGTGCCAGCAGCTTAGATCGGAGCTACGAGCAGTACTTC; cdr3_aa: CASSLDRSYEQYF; j_call: TRBJ2-7; d_call: -; clone_size: many; v_call: TRBV27
cdr3_nt: TGTGCCAGCTCCGGTCCGACAGGGACCGGAGAGACCCAGTACTTC; cdr3_aa: CASSGPTGTGETQYF; j_call: TRBJ2-5; d_call: TRBD1; clone_size: few; v_call: TRBV2
cdr3_nt: TGTGCCAGTACCCAGACAGGGGACCTCCAAGAGACCCAGTACTTC; cdr3_aa: CASTQTGDLQETQYF; j_call: TRBJ2-5; d_call: TRBD1; clone_size: many; v_call: TRBV19
cdr3_nt: TGTGCCAGCTTTGGTAGAGTAAATGAGCAGTCCTTC; cdr3_aa: CASFGRVNEQSF; j_call: TRBJ2-1; d_call: -; clone_size: -; v_call: TRBV6-1
cdr3_nt: TGTGCCAGCAGCTTAACTAACTCAGGGCAGGAGCAGTACTTC; cdr3_aa: CASSLTNSGQEQYF; j_call: TRBJ2-7; d_call: -; clone_size: many; v_call: TRBV7-3
cdr3_nt: TGTGCCAGCAGTTACGCAGGGGGCGGACAGCCCCAGCATTTT; cdr3_aa: CASSYAGGGQPQHF; j_call: TRBJ1-5; d_call: TRBD1; clone_size: many; v_call: TRBV6-2/TRBV6-3
cdr3_nt: TGTGCCAGCAGCACCACAGGCCCCGTCGTAGAGACCCAGTACTTC; cdr3_aa: CASSTTGPVVETQYF; j_call: TRBJ2-5; d_call: -; clone_size: many; v_call: TRBV11-1
cdr3_nt: TGTGCCAGCAGCTCCCCCGGGGTAGCGGCTTTCTTT; cdr3_aa: CASSSPGVAAFF; j_call: TRBJ1-1; d_call: -; clone_size: few; v_call: TRBV5-4
cdr3_nt: TGTGCCAGCTGTTCCCCGGAATGGGACGCCTCCTACGAGCAGTACTTC; cdr3_aa: CASCSPEWDASYEQYF; j_call: TRBJ2-7; d_call: -; clone_size: many; v_call: TRBV28
cdr3_nt: TGTGCCAGCAGCCAAGACCTTCGCGGCGAGCAGTACTTC; cdr3_aa: CASSQDLRGEQYF; j_call: TRBJ2-7; d_call: -; clone_size: many; v_call: TRBV3-1
cdr3_nt: TGTGCCAGCGCTTCCCCCGGACAGTACACCGGGGAGCTGTTTTTT; cdr3_aa: CASASPGQYTGELFF; j_call: TRBJ2-2; d_call: -; clone_size: few; v_call: TRBV28
cdr3_nt: TGTGCCTTTACGGGAGGGGAGCGACTGACCGGGGAGCTGTTTTTT; cdr3_aa: CAFTGGERLTGELFF; j_call: TRBJ2-2; d_call: TRBD2; clone_size: few; v_call: TRBV30
cdr3_nt: TGTGCCAGCAGCGTGCTCCCCATGGAGACCCAGTACTTC; cdr3_aa: CASSVLPMETQYF; j_call: TRBJ2-5; d_call: -; clone_size: -; v_call: TRBV7-3
cdr3_nt: TGCAGTGCTAGCAACAGGCCTCCCTATGGCTACACCTTC; cdr3_aa: CSASNRPPYGYTF; j_call: TRBJ1-2; d_call: -; clone_size: few; v_call: TRBV20-1
cdr3_nt: TGTGCCAGCAGCTTGGTCCACGACCAGGAAGATACGCAGTATTTT; cdr3_aa: CASSLVHDQEDTQYF; j_call: TRBJ2-3; d_call: -; clone_size: -; v_call: TRBV5-6
cdr3_nt: TGCAGTGCTGCCGTAGGTGGCAATCAGCCCCAGCATTTT; cdr3_aa: CSAAVGGNQPQHF; j_call: TRBJ1-5; d_call: -; clone_size: many; v_call: TRBV20-1
cdr3_nt: TGTGCCAGCAGTCCCAATAGACCGGGACAGGGGGCCTATCAGCCCCAGCATTTT; cdr3_aa: CASSPNRPGQGAYQPQHF; j_call: TRBJ1-5; d_call: TRBD1; clone_size: -; v_call: TRBV6-2/TRBV6-3
cdr3_nt: TGTGCCAGCAGCCCTAGTCTGGGGGACTTCGCGAACACCGGGGAGCTGTTTTTT; cdr3_aa: CASSPSLGDFANTGELFF; j_call: TRBJ2-2; d_call: -; clone_size: -; v_call: TRBV4-2
cdr3_nt: TGTGCCAGCAGCAGGACTAGCGGGGCCACGAACACCGGGGAGCTGTTTTTT; cdr3_aa: CASSRTSGATNTGELFF; j_call: TRBJ2-2; d_call: TRBD2; clone_size: many; v_call: TRBV7-8
cdr3_nt: TGTGCCAGCAGCTGGCCCGGGGCTGACAACACAGATACGCAGTATTTT; cdr3_aa: CASSWPGADNTDTQYF; j_call: TRBJ2-3; d_call: -; clone_size: few; v_call: TRBV11-2
cdr3_nt: TGTGCTAGTGCCCGGACAGGGCATAATTCACCCCTCCACTTT; cdr3_aa: CASARTGHNSPLHF; j_call: TRBJ1-6; d_call: TRBD1; clone_size: -; v_call: TRBV12-5
cdr3_nt: TGTGCCAGCGGTAAACTAGCGGGGGACAATGAGCAGTTCTTC; cdr3_aa: CASGKLAGDNEQFF; j_call: TRBJ2-1; d_call: TRBD2; clone_size: many; v_call: TRBV7-3
cdr3_nt: TGTGCCAGCAGTCCTAGCTTGGCTCCAGATACGCAGTATTTT; cdr3_aa: CASSPSLAPDTQYF; j_call: TRBJ2-3; d_call: -; clone_size: -; v_call: TRBV25-1
cdr3_nt: TGTGCCAGCAGCCGTAACCTTCCGGGCCATAGTGGCGTCCTTAGGGGCTACACCTTC; cdr3_aa: CASSRNLPGHSGVLRGYTF; j_call: TRBJ1-2; d_call: -; clone_size: few; v_call: TRBV3-1
cdr3_nt: TGCGCCAGCAGCCTCGGGACTAGCGGGGGTTCCTACGAGCAGTACTTC; cdr3_aa: CASSLGTSGGSYEQYF; j_call: TRBJ2-7; d_call: TRBD2; clone_size: many; v_call: TRBV5-1
cdr3_nt: TGTGCCAGCAGCGTAGGGACAGTGGGTGCCTACGAGCAGTACTTC; cdr3_aa: CASSVGTVGAYEQYF; j_call: TRBJ2-7; d_call: TRBD1; clone_size: many; v_call: TRBV7-3
cdr3_nt: TGTGCCAGTCCGGGACAGGCTTACAATGAGCAGTTCTTC; cdr3_aa: CASPGQAYNEQFF; j_call: TRBJ2-1; d_call: TRBD1; clone_size: -; v_call: TRBV6-1
cdr3_nt: TGTGCCAGCATTATGTCGGCAGGGATGGACACTGAAGCTTTCTTT; cdr3_aa: CASIMSAGMDTEAFF; j_call: TRBJ1-1; d_call: -; clone_size: -; v_call: TRBV6-2/TRBV6-3
cdr3_nt: TGTGCCAGCAGTTTATTCGGACAGGGGGCGTACGAGCAGTACTTC; cdr3_aa: CASSLFGQGAYEQYF; j_call: TRBJ2-7; d_call: TRBD1; clone_size: few; v_call: TRBV27
cdr3_nt: TGTGCCAGCAGTGATCCCGGGACACTCGACTCCTACGAGCAGTACTTC; cdr3_aa: CASSDPGTLDSYEQYF; j_call: TRBJ2-7; d_call: -; clone_size: many; v_call: TRBV2
cdr3_nt: TGCAGTGCTAGCGGGGGACAGGGTGCAACTAATGGAAAACTGTTTTTT; cdr3_aa: CSASGGQGATNGKLFF; j_call: TRBJ1-4; d_call: TRBD1; clone_size: -; v_call: TRBV20-1